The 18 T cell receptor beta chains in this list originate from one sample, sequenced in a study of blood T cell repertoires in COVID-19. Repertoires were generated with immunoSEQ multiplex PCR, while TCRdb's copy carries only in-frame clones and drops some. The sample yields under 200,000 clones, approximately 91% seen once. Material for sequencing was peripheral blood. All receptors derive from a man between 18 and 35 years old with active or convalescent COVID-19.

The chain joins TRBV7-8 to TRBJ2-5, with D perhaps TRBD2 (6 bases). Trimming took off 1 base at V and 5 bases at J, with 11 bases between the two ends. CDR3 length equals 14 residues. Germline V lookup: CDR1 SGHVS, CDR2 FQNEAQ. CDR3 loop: CASSLGQLAETQYF. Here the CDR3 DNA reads TGTGCCAGCAGCTTAGGCCAGCTAGCGGAGACCCAGTACTTC.

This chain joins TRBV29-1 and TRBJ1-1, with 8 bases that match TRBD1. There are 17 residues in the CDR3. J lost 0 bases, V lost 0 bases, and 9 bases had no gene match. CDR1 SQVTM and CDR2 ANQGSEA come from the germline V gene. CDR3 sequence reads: CSVEDRWTGTLNTEAFF. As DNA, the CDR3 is TGCAGCGTTGAAGATCGGTGGACAGGGACCTTGAACACTGAAGCTTTCTTT.

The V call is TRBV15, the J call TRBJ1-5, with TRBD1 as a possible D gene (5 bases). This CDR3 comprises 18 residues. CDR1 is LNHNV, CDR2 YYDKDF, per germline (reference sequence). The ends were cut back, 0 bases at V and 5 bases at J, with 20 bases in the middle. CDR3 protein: CATSRDFYVPGSYQPQHF. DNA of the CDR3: TGTGCCACCAGCAGAGATTTCTACGTGCCAGGGTCCTATCAGCCCCAGCATTTT.

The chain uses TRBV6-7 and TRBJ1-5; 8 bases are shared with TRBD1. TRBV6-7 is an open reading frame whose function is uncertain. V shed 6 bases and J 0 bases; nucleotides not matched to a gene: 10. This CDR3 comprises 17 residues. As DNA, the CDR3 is TGTGCCAGCAGCCCTAGGGACAGGAGAAATAGCAATCAGCCCCAGCATTTT. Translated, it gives CASSPRDRRNSNQPQHF.

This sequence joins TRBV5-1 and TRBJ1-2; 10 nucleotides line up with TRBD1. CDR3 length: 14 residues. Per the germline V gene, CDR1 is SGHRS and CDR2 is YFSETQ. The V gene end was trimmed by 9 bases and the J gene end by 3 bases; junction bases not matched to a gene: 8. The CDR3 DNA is TGCGCCAACGTGGGGACAGGGGAGTACTATGGCTACACCTTC. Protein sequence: CANVGTGEYYGYTF.

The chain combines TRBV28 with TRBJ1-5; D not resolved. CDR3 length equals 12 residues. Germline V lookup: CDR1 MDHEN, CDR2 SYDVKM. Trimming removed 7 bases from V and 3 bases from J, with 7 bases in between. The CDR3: CASTGNNQPQHF. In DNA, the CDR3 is TGTGCCAGCACCGGGAACAATCAGCCCCAGCATTTT. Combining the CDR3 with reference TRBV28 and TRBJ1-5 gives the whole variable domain DVKVTQSSRYLVKRTGEKVFLECVQDMDHENMFWYRQDPGLGLRLIYFSYDVKMKEKGDIPEGYSVSREKKERFSLILESASTNQTSMYLCASTGNNQPQHFGDGTRLSIL.

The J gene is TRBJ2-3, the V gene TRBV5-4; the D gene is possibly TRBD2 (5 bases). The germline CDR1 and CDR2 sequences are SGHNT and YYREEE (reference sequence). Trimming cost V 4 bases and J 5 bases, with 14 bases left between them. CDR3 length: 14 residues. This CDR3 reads CASSVITGIDTQYF. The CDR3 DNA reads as TGTGCCAGCAGCGTAATCACGGGGATAGATACGCAGTATTTT.

The CDR3 loop reads CAISSGTSGGAFEQFF. Here the CDR3 DNA reads TGTGCCATCAGTTCCGGGACTAGCGGGGGGGCCTTTGAGCAGTTCTTC. The rearrangement links TRBV10-3 to TRBJ2-1, with 16 positions matching TRBD2. CDR3 length equals 16 residues. J was trimmed by 9 bases and V by 5 bases; bases with no gene match: 7. Germline-derived CDR1 and CDR2 are ENHRY and SYGVKD.

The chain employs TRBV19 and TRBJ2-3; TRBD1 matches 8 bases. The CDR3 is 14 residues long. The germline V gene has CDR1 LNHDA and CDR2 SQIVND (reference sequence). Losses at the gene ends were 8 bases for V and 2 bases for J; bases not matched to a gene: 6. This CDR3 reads CASRDRKTTDTQYF. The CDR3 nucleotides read TGTGCCAGTCGGGACAGGAAGACCACAGATACGCAGTATTTT.

For the CDR3, the DNA is TGTGCCAGCTCACCCCCCTCTCGCGGGAAATCCGTTTCTGGAAACACCATATATTTT. Translating it yields CASSPPSRGKSVSGNTIYF. The chain carries TRBV18 and TRBJ1-3; unclear D gene. V lost 3 bases, J lost 1 base, and 22 bases lay in between. The CDR3 spans 19 residues. Per germline, CDR1 KGHSH and CDR2 LQKENI.

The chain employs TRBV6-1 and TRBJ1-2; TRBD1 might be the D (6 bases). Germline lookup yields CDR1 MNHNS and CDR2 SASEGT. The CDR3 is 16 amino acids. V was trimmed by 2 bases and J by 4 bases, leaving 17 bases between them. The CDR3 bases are TGTGCCAGCAGTGAATCGTGGACAGACGAAATCTATGGCTACACCTTC. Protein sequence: CASSESWTDEIYGYTF.

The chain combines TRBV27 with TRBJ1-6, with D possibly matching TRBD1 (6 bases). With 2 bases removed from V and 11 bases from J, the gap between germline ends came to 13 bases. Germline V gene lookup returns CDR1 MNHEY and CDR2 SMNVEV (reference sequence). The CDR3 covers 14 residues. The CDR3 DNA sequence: TGTGCCAGCAGTTTACGATACAGGGTTACACCCCTCCACTTT. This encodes CASSLRYRVTPLHF.

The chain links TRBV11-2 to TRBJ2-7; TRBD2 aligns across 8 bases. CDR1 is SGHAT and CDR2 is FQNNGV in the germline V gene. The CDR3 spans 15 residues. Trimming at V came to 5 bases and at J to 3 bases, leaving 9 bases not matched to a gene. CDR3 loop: CASSRALAEFYEQYF. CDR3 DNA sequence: TGTGCCAGCAGCCGCGCACTAGCGGAATTCTACGAGCAGTACTTC.

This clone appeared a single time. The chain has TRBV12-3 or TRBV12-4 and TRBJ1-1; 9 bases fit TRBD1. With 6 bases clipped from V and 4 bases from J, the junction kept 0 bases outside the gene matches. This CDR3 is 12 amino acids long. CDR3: CASRDRGTEAFF. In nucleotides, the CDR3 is TGTGCCAGCAGGGACAGGGGCACTGAAGCTTTCTTT.

The CDR3 DNA follows: TGTGCCAGCAGTGACAGAAATAATTCACCCCTCCACTTT. Translated, it gives CASSDRNNSPLHF. J is TRBJ1-6 and V is TRBV25-1, with D uncertain. Germline V gene lookup returns CDR1 MGHDK and CDR2 SYGVNS. This CDR3 region has 13 residues. The V end was cut by 3 bases, the J end by 5 bases, with 5 bases between.

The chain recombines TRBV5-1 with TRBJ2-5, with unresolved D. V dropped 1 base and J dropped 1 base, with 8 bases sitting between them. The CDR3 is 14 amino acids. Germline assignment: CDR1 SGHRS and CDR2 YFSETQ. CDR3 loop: CASSLQSSQETQYF. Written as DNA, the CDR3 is TGCGCCAGCAGCTTGCAATCCAGCCAAGAGACCCAGTACTTC.

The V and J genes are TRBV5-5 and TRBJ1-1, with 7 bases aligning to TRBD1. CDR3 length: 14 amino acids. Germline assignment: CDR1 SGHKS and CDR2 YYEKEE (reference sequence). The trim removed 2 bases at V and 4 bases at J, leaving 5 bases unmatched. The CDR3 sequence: CASSFTGVGTEAFF. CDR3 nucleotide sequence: TGTGCCAGCAGCTTCACAGGGGTAGGCACTGAAGCTTTCTTT.

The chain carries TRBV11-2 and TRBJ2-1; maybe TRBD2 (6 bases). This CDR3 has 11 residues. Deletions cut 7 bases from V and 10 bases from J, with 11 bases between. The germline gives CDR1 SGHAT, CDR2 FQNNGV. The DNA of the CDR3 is TGTGCCAGCATGCTAGCGCGGGAGCAGTTCTTC. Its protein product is CASMLAREQFF.